The 3 T cell receptor beta chains listed next were all sequenced from one sample in a study of CD8+ T cells in alopecia areata. Isolated RNA was reverse transcribed into cDNA used as the sequencing template. Assay used: immunoSEQ multiplex PCR; TCRdb lists only in-frame clones, some missing. Of roughly 250,000 clones in the sample, roughly 69% are singletons; the top ten hold more than 0.95%. Sequenced material: CD4+ T cells sorted from blood, taken at week 0. The receptors derive from a human donor with alopecia areata.

The rearrangement uses TRBV20-1 and TRBJ1-1; D is ambiguous. CDR1 and CDR2 (germline): DFQATT, SNEGSKA (reference sequence). Trimming took off 3 bases at V and 0 bases at J, with 2 bases between the two ends. The CDR3 covers 11 residues. CDR3 residues: CSARLNTEAFF. The CDR3 DNA is TGCAGTGCTAGGTTGAACACTGAAGCTTTCTTT.

The V call is TRBV30, the J call TRBJ1-6; D unresolved. Germline V CDR1 and CDR2: GTSNPN, SVGIG (reference sequence). The CDR3 consists of 14 residues. Between the trimmed V and J ends, which lost 1 base and 10 bases, there was a span of 14 bases. CDR3 bases: TGTGCCTGGAGTGGGAGACGAGAAAGATCACCCCTCCACTTT. It codes for CAWSGRRERSPLHF.

In the case of this clone: Additional DNA sequences in this sample encode the identical CDR3. V usage is TRBV29-1 and J usage is TRBJ2-3; 7 bases line up with TRBD2. Losses at the gene ends were 4 bases for V and 1 base for J; bases not matched to a gene: 2. The CDR3 covers 13 residues. Germline-derived CDR1 and CDR2 are SQVTM and ANQGSEA. CDR3 bases: TGCAGCGTTGGTCTAGCGGGCACAGATACGCAGTATTTT. Translating gives CSVGLAGTDTQYF.